Sequencing of this T cell receptor beta chain was carried out in a study of identical twins. Study outcomes and limitations: Excess twin sharing in beta out-of-frame sequences was weaker. Cord blood beta clonotypes that were abundant carried fewer insertions, and memory repertoires showed no such trend.

TCRdb fed the 5' RACE reads into MiXCR, producing one record per CDR3 protein. Among 650,000 to 800,000 distinct CDR3 sequences listed, approximately 9% were seen once. This CDR3 region has 13 residues. CDR1 and CDR2 (germline): GTSNPN, SVGIG (reference sequence). J lost 8 bases, V lost 2 bases, and 8 bases had no gene match. This clonotype was counted between two and nine times. Its specificity is unknown. This sample also belongs to another study, concerning yellow fever vaccine responses in identical twins.

The receptor's source is a woman aged 18-30 years in good health. Sequenced sample: PBMCs. This chain connects TRBV30 to TRBJ2-7, with 8 bases identical to TRBD1. DNA for the CDR3: TGTGCCTGGAGTCCTACAGGGGGTTGGAAGCAGTACTTC. Translating it yields CAWSPTGGWKQYF.